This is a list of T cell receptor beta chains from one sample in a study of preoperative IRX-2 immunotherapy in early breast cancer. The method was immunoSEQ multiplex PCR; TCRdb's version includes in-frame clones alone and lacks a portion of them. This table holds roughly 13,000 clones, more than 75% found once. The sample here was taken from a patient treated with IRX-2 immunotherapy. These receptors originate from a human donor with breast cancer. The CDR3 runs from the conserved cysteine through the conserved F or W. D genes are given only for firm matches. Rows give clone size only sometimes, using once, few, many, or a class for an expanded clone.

CDR3 DNA: TGTGCCAGCAGTCCCACGAGGTCAACCCTCCACTTT
CDR3 protein: CASSPTRSTLHF
V gene: TRBV6-5
clone size: .
J gene: TRBJ1-6
D gene: .

CDR3 DNA: TGTGCCACCAGCAGGGTTGTATGGGCTAATGAAAAACTGTTTTTT
CDR3 protein: CATSRVVWANEKLFF
V gene: TRBV15
clone size: .
J gene: TRBJ1-4
D gene: .

CDR3 DNA: TGCGCCAGCAGCCAAGGGCGACAGTTCCAAGAGACCCAGTACTTC
CDR3 protein: CASSQGRQFQETQYF
V gene: TRBV4-1
clone size: .
J gene: TRBJ2-5
D gene: .

CDR3 DNA: TGTGCCAGCACCTTCACCGGGCTAAAAGAGGGTGAAAAACTGTTTTTT
CDR3 protein: CASTFTGLKEGEKLFF
V gene: TRBV7-9
clone size: .
J gene: TRBJ1-4
D gene: .

CDR3 DNA: TGCAGCGTTGAAGACAGCCTTGGTGGCTACACCTTC
CDR3 protein: CSVEDSLGGYTF
V gene: TRBV29-1
clone size: .
J gene: TRBJ1-2
D gene: .

CDR3 DNA: TGTGCCAGCAGCCAAGGTAACAGGAACACTGAAGCTTTCTTT
CDR3 protein: CASSQGNRNTEAFF
V gene: TRBV14
clone size: once
J gene: TRBJ1-1
D gene: .

CDR3 DNA: TGTGCCAGCAGCTTAGGGGTGGGTTCTCCCTCCTACGAGCAGTACTTC
CDR3 protein: CASSLGVGSPSYEQYF
V gene: TRBV11-2
clone size: once
J gene: TRBJ2-7
D gene: .

CDR3 DNA: TGTGCCAGTAGTATAACAGGTTCCCAAGAGACCCAGTACTTC
CDR3 protein: CASSITGSQETQYF
V gene: TRBV19
clone size: .
J gene: TRBJ2-5
D gene: .

CDR3 DNA: TGTGCCAGCAGTGGACTAGCGGGGGGGCCAGATACGCAGTATTTT
CDR3 protein: CASSGLAGGPDTQYF
V gene: TRBV6-1
clone size: .
J gene: TRBJ2-3
D gene: TRBD2

CDR3 DNA: TGTGCCAGCAGCTTAGACAGGGCATATGGCTACACCTTC
CDR3 protein: CASSLDRAYGYTF
V gene: TRBV7-9
clone size: .
J gene: TRBJ1-2
D gene: .